Below, 22 T cell receptor beta chains from the same sample are listed, as sequenced in a study of blood T cells in healthy people across ages (dated by TCRdb to the mid-2010s). Library prep was done by 5' RACE. These reads were obtained on an Illumina HiSeq 2500. The second PCR ran for about 6 to 11 cycles and used a J-beta primer mix along with a sample-barcoded 5' primer. In-frame beta chains were kept once TCRdb had trimmed the public reads at Q25 with fastp and called clones with MiXCR. Rows are combined by CDR3 protein, so each entry shows the most common genes and DNA. The sample table shows about 1.8 million distinct CDR3 sequences, and 40% to 55% are seen once. The top ten constitute over 2% of the sample. Sequenced sample: blood. Source of these receptors: a woman in her thirties or forties in good health.

This clonotype appeared a few times. The chain is built from TRBV12-3 or TRBV12-4 and TRBJ2-7; D is perhaps TRBD1 (5 bases). This CDR3 is built from 14 residues. V lost 4 bases to trimming and J lost 2 bases, with 12 bases between them. The CDR3, as DNA: TGTGCCAGCAGTTGGACAAGGGATACCTACGAGCAGTACTTC. Translating gives CASSWTRDTYEQYF.

This clonotype turned up a few times. The chain couples TRBV9 to TRBJ2-3; D gene uncertain. V lost 0 bases and J lost 4, with 3 bases in between. CDR3 length: 12 amino acids. CDR1 SGDLS and CDR2 YYNGEE come from the germline V gene. CDR3 amino acids: CASSVDPDTQYF. The CDR3 bases are TGTGCCAGCAGCGTAGACCCAGATACGCAGTATTTT.

The rearrangement links TRBV7-2 to TRBJ2-7; the D gene is possibly TRBD1 (6 bases). This CDR3 spans 14 amino acids. Deletions cut 5 bases from V and 0 bases from J, with 11 bases between. Germline loops: CDR1 SGHTA, CDR2 FQGNSA. As DNA, the CDR3 is TGTGCCAGCAGCGTGGACAGCCACTCCTACGAGCAGTACTTC. It encodes CASSVDSHSYEQYF.

This clonotype has at least ten counts. J is TRBJ2-5 and V is TRBV7-2; D is possibly TRBD2 (5 bases). Near its end, the DNA agrees better with TRBJ2-7, so the J call may be wrong. This CDR3 has 13 residues. CDR1 is SGHTA and CDR2 is FQGNSA in the germline V gene. As DNA, the CDR3 is TGTGCCAGCAGCTTTGGACTCACCTACGAGCAGTACTTC. Translating it yields CASSFGLTYEQYF.

As regards this clonotype: The junction differs from germline at one of its ends, possibly a read error. This sequence joins TRBV5-1 and TRBJ2-7, with D hard to call. The CDR3 is 11 amino acids. Germline assignment: CDR1 SGHRS and CDR2 YFSETQ. The CDR3 spells CAGSAAYEQYF. The CDR3 bases are TGCGCCGGCAGCGCCGCCTACGAGCAGTACTTC.

CDR3 in amino acids: CASNRGDYNSPLHF. CDR3 coding DNA: TGCGCCAGCAACAGGGGGGATTATAATTCACCCCTCCACTTT. This chain uses TRBV4-3 with TRBJ1-6; 8 bases agree with TRBD1. Germline V CDR1 and CDR2: LGHNA, YSLEER. The V segment lost 7 bases and the J segment 4 bases; nucleotides outside the gene matches: 3. The CDR3 is 14 amino acids.

This clonotype occurred a few times. The DNA of the CDR3 is TGCAGTGCCAACTTGGGGTTTGAGACCCAGTACTTC. Translation gives CSANLGFETQYF. The V call is TRBV20-1, the J call TRBJ2-5, with no clear D. Germline V lookup: CDR1 DFQATT, CDR2 SNEGSKA (reference sequence). This CDR3 region has 12 residues. V was cut by 6 bases and J by 5 bases, with 13 bases left in between.

The chain links TRBV20-1 to TRBJ1-4; D gene unclear. V shed 1 base and J shed 8 bases, with 14 bases lying between them. The germline V gene has CDR1 DFQATT and CDR2 SNEGSKA (reference sequence). The CDR3 is 14 residues long. The CDR3 DNA is TGCAGTGCTAGAGGAGGTCTGTGGCAGGAAAAACTGTTTTTT. Protein product: CSARGGLWQEKLFF.

This chain joins TRBV6-2 or TRBV6-3 and TRBJ2-1; 9 bases align to TRBD1. J gave up 0 bases and V 6 bases, and 12 bases lay outside the gene matches. The germline gives CDR1 MNHEY, CDR2 SVGEGT. This CDR3 is 18 amino acids long. The CDR3 protein is CASSYHRDRDSSYNEQFF. The CDR3 DNA reads as TGTGCCAGCAGCTACCACCGGGACAGGGATAGCTCCTACAATGAGCAGTTCTTC.

The chain links TRBV29-1 to TRBJ2-1; D uncertain. Per the germline V gene, CDR1 is SQVTM and CDR2 is ANQGSEA. Trimming stripped 6 bases from V and 3 bases from J, with 15 bases between. The CDR3 contains 14 residues. The CDR3 DNA follows: TGCAGCGTCGTCAATGGTAGGAGCTACAATGAGCAGTTCTTC. This sequence encodes CSVVNGRSYNEQFF.

Of note for this clonotype: The junction and the germline gene differ at one end; a read error may be behind it. The rearrangement links TRBV5-1 to TRBJ2-1, with 10 bases fitting TRBD1. This CDR3 is 15 amino acids long. Germline CDR1 is SGHRS and CDR2 is YFSETQ. The CDR3 loop reads CASRSGTGDYNGQFF. CDR3 nucleotides: TGCGCCAGCAGATCCGGGACAGGGGACTACAATGGGCAGTTCTTC.

The genes are TRBV6-5 and TRBJ2-7; D perhaps matches TRBD2 (5 bases). V was shortened by 0 bases and J by 3 bases, with 15 bases between the two germline ends. Germline values: CDR1 MNHEY, CDR2 SVGAGI. The CDR3 contains 16 residues. CDR3 sequence: CASSYSSSGMDYEQYF. The CDR3 nucleotides are TGTGCCAGCAGTTACTCGTCGTCCGGGATGGACTACGAGCAGTACTTC.

The chain couples TRBV5-1 to TRBJ2-3, with 11 bases aligning to TRBD2. Germline V lookup: CDR1 SGHRS, CDR2 YFSETQ. Losses at the gene ends were 5 bases for V and 3 bases for J; bases not matched to a gene: 8. This CDR3 contains 16 residues. The CDR3 nucleotides read TGCGCCAGCAGTATATCTAGCGGGGGGATAACAGATACGCAGTATTTT. Amino acid sequence: CASSISSGGITDTQYF.

V gene TRBV20-1 combines with J gene TRBJ1-5; D gene ambiguous. V lost 3 bases to trimming and J lost 7 bases, with 16 bases between them. Germline V gene data show CDR1 as DFQATT and CDR2 as SNEGSKA (reference sequence). The CDR3 has 14 amino acids. The CDR3 nucleotides read TGCAGTGCTAGGAGCCAGCTAAAGGGACAGCCCCAGCATTTT. It translates to CSARSQLKGQPQHF.

The chain couples TRBV7-2 to TRBJ1-5; tentatively, D is TRBD1 (5 bases). Germline lookup yields CDR1 SGHTA and CDR2 FQGNSA. The CDR3 is made up of 13 amino acids. Deletions cut 4 bases from V and 7 bases from J, with 11 bases between. The CDR3 sequence is CASSCRVRQPQHF. The CDR3 DNA is TGTGCCAGCAGCTGCAGGGTCAGACAGCCCCAGCATTTT.

This clonotype was picked up a small number of times. The chain has TRBV5-1 and TRBJ2-1; D tentatively reads TRBD1 or TRBD2 (6 bases each). V lost 0 bases and J lost 9, with 16 bases in between. CDR1 and CDR2 from the germline V gene are SGHRS and YFSETQ. The CDR3 spans 15 residues. For the CDR3, the DNA is TGCGCCAGCAGCTTGGTGGCGGGACATGGGGCTGAGCAGTTCTTC. Translated, it gives CASSLVAGHGAEQFF. Combining the CDR3 with reference TRBV5-1 and TRBJ2-1 gives the whole variable domain KAGVTQTPRYLIKTRGQQVTLSCSPISGHRSVSWYQQTPGQGLQFLFEYFSETQRNKGNFPGRFSGRQFSNSRSEMNVSTLELGDSALYLCASSLVAGHGAEQFFGPGTRLTVL.

J is TRBJ2-5 and V is TRBV20-1; unclear D gene. Germline assignment: CDR1 DFQATT and CDR2 SNEGSKA (reference sequence). V was clipped by 5 bases and J by 3 bases, with 16 bases between them. The CDR3 runs 14 residues. This CDR3 reads CSAVTDQVEETQYF. CDR3 sequence (DNA): TGCAGTGCTGTGACCGATCAGGTAGAAGAGACCCAGTACTTC.

This clonotype was detected only a few times. The chain joins TRBV7-2 to TRBJ2-7; possibly TRBD2 for D (6 bases). Germline CDR1 is SGHTA and CDR2 is FQGNSA. This CDR3 spans 14 amino acids. V was trimmed by 4 bases and J by 3 bases, leaving 13 bases between them. The CDR3 coding sequence is TGTGCCAGCAGCTCCTGGGACTCCCTCTACGAGCAGTACTTC. Translated, it gives CASSSWDSLYEQYF.

This clonotype was counted between two and nine times. The chain recombines TRBV7-2 with TRBJ1-2, with TRBD1 as a possible D gene (5 bases). Trimming shortened V by 1 base and J by 5 bases, and 17 bases separated the two germline ends. The germline V gene encodes CDR1 SGHTA and CDR2 FQGNSA. The CDR3 is 16 amino acids. The CDR3 region has the DNA TGTGCCAGCAGCTTAGGCCAGGGAGTCCTTCGGTATGGCTACACCTTC. As protein: CASSLGQGVLRYGYTF.

This clonotype showed up many times. The chain is built from TRBV7-2 and TRBJ2-7, with D tentatively TRBD1 (6 bases). The germline CDR1 and CDR2 sequences are SGHTA and FQGNSA. The ends were cut back, 5 bases at V and 4 bases at J, with 18 bases in the middle. The CDR3 spans 15 residues. CDR3 nucleotides: TGTGCCAGCAGCAGACCGGGACAAGGGGTTTACGAGCAGTACTTC. Translation: CASSRPGQGVYEQYF. The variable domain in full, completed from reference TRBV7-2 and TRBJ2-7, reads GAGVSQSPSNKVTEKGKDVELRCDPISGHTALYWYRQSLGQGLEFLIYFQGNSAPDKSGLPSDRFSAERTGGSVSTLTIQRTQQEDSAVYLCASSRPGQGVYEQYFGPGTRLTVT.

This clonotype was counted between two and nine times. The rearrangement links TRBV6-1 to TRBJ2-5; 7 bases match TRBD1. This CDR3 is built from 14 residues. J lost 2 bases, V lost 6 bases, and 6 bases had no gene match. In germline, CDR1 is MNHNS, CDR2 SASEGT. The CDR3 nucleotides are TGTGCCAGCAGGACCGGGACAGCGCAAGAGACCCAGTACTTC. It encodes CASRTGTAQETQYF.

The genes are TRBV20-1 and TRBJ2-1; 12 nucleotides align to TRBD2. From germline, CDR1 is DFQATT and CDR2 SNEGSKA (reference sequence). CDR3 size: 21 residues. Unmatched junction bases numbered 17, after V lost 2 bases and J lost 0 bases. The CDR3 nucleotides are TGCAGTGCTAGAATTCCCTCACTAGCGGGGGGCCCCTTAAGCTCCTACAATGAGCAGTTCTTC. This encodes CSARIPSLAGGPLSSYNEQFF.